This TCR beta chain was sequenced for a study of vaccination effects on CD4 cells after COVID-19. Comment on this clone: Its antigen is still unknown.

There are 16 residues in the CDR3. The ends lost 7 bases at V and 1 base at J; junction bases unmatched: 13. Per the germline V gene, CDR1 is SGHTS and CDR2 is YDEGEE. Antigen-specific CD4+ T cells were expanded with viral peptide pools in the ViraFEST assay before sequencing. Isolation of CD4+ T cells took place after about ten days of culture. Two doses of either BNT162b2 or mRNA-1273 were given to each participant. Sequenced by immunoSEQ multiplex PCR; TCRdb stores in-frame clones only, minus some. The sample gives about 33,000 clones, roughly four fifths of which show up once; around 1.5% is in the top ten.

The V call is TRBV5-8, the J call TRBJ1-1; 7 nucleotides match TRBD1. This sequence originates from a human donor who received a COVID-19 vaccine. Some clones in this sample may be carry-over from other donors' samples. The source material was CD4+ T cells from PBMCs cultured with HCoV-NL63 spike peptides, sampled after COVID-19 vaccination. The CDR3 sequence is CASPNAPGQENTEAFF. CDR3 sequence (DNA): TGTGCCAGCCCTAACGCCCCCGGACAGGAGAACACTGAAGCTTTCTTT.